In its sample, the clone carrying this T cell receptor beta chain was seen a few times. Germline V gives CDR1 MDHEN, CDR2 SYDVKM. The length of the CDR3 is 16 residues. Trimming left V 3 bases short and J 4 bases short, with 13 bases between. Clones were read by immunoSEQ multiplex PCR, and TCRdb kept only the in-frame ones, dropping some. The data contain over 200,000 clones, approximately 84% of them singletons. This sample is drawn from a study of blood T cell repertoires in COVID-19. About the study: Collection of acute and convalescent COVID-19 samples took place in the United States, Italy and Spain.

The source is an elderly woman with COVID-19, enrolled during active disease. Sequencing was performed on peripheral blood. V gene TRBV28 combines with J gene TRBJ2-6; D not certain. DNA for the CDR3: TGTGCCAGCAGTTTGATCAGGCCAGGCGGGGCCAACGTCCTGACTTTC. It translates to CASSLIRPGGANVLTF.